This T cell receptor beta chain derives from a study of Graves' ophthalmopathy and Graves' hyperthyroidism. Whole-study context: Untreated patients at initial diagnosis provided peripheral blood.

From RNA, the CDR3 regions of TCR beta chains were amplified and sequenced. Second-round multiplex PCR came after first-round RT-PCR with HTBI primers. From the multiplex PCR reads, TCRdb called clonotypes with MiXCR, one entry per CDR3 protein. Of some 350,000 distinct CDR3 sequences listed, approximately 17% are singletons. The sample holds a few counts of this clonotype. Researchers classed hyperthyroidism as stable given no ophthalmopathy within 18 months of follow-up. Aged 18 to 65, the patients with hyperthyroidism had under 2 months' duration and were newly diagnosed. The diagnostic workup employed clinical symptoms, serum thyroxine, TRAb, thyroid ultrasound and orbital computed tomography. V was clipped by 5 bases and J by 7 bases; unmatched bases: 3. CDR1 is MNHNS, CDR2 SASEGT, per germline. This CDR3 region has 12 residues.

Sequences were obtained from peripheral blood. This chain uses TRBV6-1 with TRBJ1-1; 8 bases are shared with TRBD1. This sequence originates from an adult woman with stable Graves' hyperthyroidism. The CDR3 protein is CASSRQGNEAFF. The CDR3 nucleotides read TGTGCCAGCAGTCGACAGGGGAATGAAGCTTTCTTT.